The following is a T cell receptor beta chain sequence with its context. Original processing notes: Reference gene primers were amplified, and this amplification served to estimate nucleated cell counts. Assay used: immunoSEQ multiplex PCR; TCRdb lists only in-frame clones, some missing. V and J calls and clone size follow that table, whereas D and trimming were derived from the DNA. The sample shows just under 250,000 clones, about 90% of them seen only once. The entry originates in a study of blood T cell repertoires in COVID-19. Germline V gene lookup returns CDR1 LGHDT and CDR2 YNNKEL (reference sequence). V was shortened by 3 bases and J by 0 bases, with 13 bases between the two germline ends. The CDR3 loop spans 16 amino acids.

Sequencing input: peripheral blood. The chain uses TRBV3-1 (or the pseudogene TRBV3-2) and TRBJ2-3; TRBD1 might be the D (6 bases). This clonotype was obtained from a woman in her 30s who had recovered from COVID-19. DNA for the CDR3: TGTGCCAGCAGCCAGACAGGACTTACTAGCACAGATACGCAGTATTTT. Amino acid sequence: CASSQTGLTSTDTQYF.